Following are 2 T cell receptor beta chains from one sample sequenced in a study of early T cells in non-severe SARS-CoV-2 infection. TCRdb fed the 5' RACE reads into MiXCR, producing one record per CDR3 protein. The sample lists roughly 30,000 distinct CDR3 sequences, about 6.6% occurring once. Sequencing was performed on whole blood, taken at baseline. The receptors were sampled from an adult who was a healthcare worker with PCR-confirmed SARS-CoV-2 infection or an uninfected control (not recorded which).

The sample holds many counts of this clonotype. The V call is TRBV6-6, the J call TRBJ2-5; 11 bases align to TRBD2. Germline values: CDR1 MNHNY, CDR2 SVGAGI (reference sequence). The CDR3 covers 14 residues. V lost 5 bases to trimming and J lost 4 bases; unmatched junction nucleotides: 3. CDR3 nucleotides: TGTGCCAGCAGTCTAGGGACTAGCGGAGAGACCCAGTACTTC. Translated, it gives CASSLGTSGETQYF.

This clonotype was seen ten or more times. V usage is TRBV19 and J usage is TRBJ2-5; the D is unclear. Germline assignment: CDR1 LNHDA and CDR2 SQIVND (reference sequence). With 10 bases removed from V and 4 bases from J, the gap between germline ends came to 10 bases. CDR3 size: 11 residues. The CDR3 here is CATRSIETQYF. The CDR3 DNA reads TGTGCCACTCGCTCGATAGAGACCCAGTACTTC.